The T cell receptor (beta chain) described here comes from a study of T cells in Graves' hyperthyroidism and ophthalmopathy. What was amplified from RNA transcripts were TCR beta CDR3 regions. The HTBI primer set drove a first-round RT-PCR of the TCR CDR3. TCRdb independently ran MiXCR on the multiplex PCR reads; one entry per CDR3 protein. This sample carries 750,000 to 900,000 distinct CDR3 sequences, roughly 40% of them seen once, and the ten largest clones take over 8%. Germline V gene data show CDR1 as DFQATT and CDR2 as SNEGSKA (reference sequence). The CDR3 totals 14 residues. Trimming stripped 6 bases from V and 4 bases from J, with 16 bases between. Ten or more counts support this clonotype.

Sequencing was carried out using blood. This TCR was recovered from a young man with Graves' hyperthyroidism. This chain joins TRBV20-1 and TRBJ1-5, with D perhaps matching TRBD1 (6 bases). Here the CDR3 reads CSAPIGTGNQPQHF. DNA of the CDR3: TGCAGTGCCCCTATAGGAACAGGGAATCAGCCCCAGCATTTT.